A selection of T cell receptor beta chains follows, all from one sample in a study of blood T cell repertoires in COVID-19. Profiled with immunoSEQ multiplex PCR; TCRdb holds only in-frame clones, not every one. The sample shows about 170,000 clones, roughly 90% of them seen only once. What was sequenced was PBMCs or T cells enriched from blood (not recorded which). Source of these receptors: a woman in her 50s who had recovered from COVID-19. The CDR3 runs from the conserved cysteine through the conserved F or W. A D gene is named only where the DNA matches it firmly. Only some rows state a clone size, as once, few, many or a class for expanded clones.

J gene	V gene	clone size	D gene	CDR3 protein	CDR3 DNA
TRBJ1-1	TRBV29-1	few	TRBD1	CSVPTSTGQAFF	TGCAGCGTTCCTACCTCGACAGGGCAAGCTTTCTTT
TRBJ2-3	TRBV5-1	.	TRBD1	CASSLGQGHTDTQYF	TGCGCCAGCAGCTTAGGACAGGGTCACACAGATACGCAGTATTTT
TRBJ2-1	TRBV13	.	TRBD1	CASRLRGTGYNEQFF	TGTGCCAGCAGACTAAGGGGGACAGGGTATAATGAGCAGTTCTTC
TRBJ1-1	TRBV9	.	.	CASSVGDSRGTEAFF	TGTGCCAGCAGCGTAGGGGACTCCAGAGGGACTGAAGCTTTCTTT
TRBJ2-5	TRBV13	.	.	CASSPRRGQETQYF	TGTGCCAGCAGCCCCCGCAGGGGCCAAGAGACCCAGTACTTC
TRBJ2-1	TRBV19	.	TRBD1	CASSIDRGTGAGNEQFF	TGTGCCAGTAGTATAGACCGGGGGACAGGGGCTGGGAATGAGCAGTTCTTC
TRBJ1-4	TRBV21-1	.	.	CASSKAAEKLFF	TGTGCCAGCAGCAAAGCGGCTGAAAAACTGTTTTTT
TRBJ2-1	TRBV9	.	.	CASSGLTGLSYNEQFF	TGTGCCAGCAGCGGACTCACAGGGCTCTCCTACAATGAGCAGTTCTTC
TRBJ1-3	TRBV11-1	.	.	CASSLTGSSGNTIYF	TGTGCCAGCAGCTTGACGGGGAGCTCTGGAAACACCATATATTTT
TRBJ2-7	TRBV21-1	.	.	CASNRAGNPYEQYF	TGTGCCAGCAACCGGGCGGGAAACCCCTACGAGCAGTACTTC
TRBJ1-5	TRBV3-1/TRBV3-2	once	.	CASSQATSTRNQPQHF	TGTGCCAGCAGCCAAGCGACATCAACTCGGAATCAGCCCCAGCATTTT
TRBJ1-4	TRBV7-2	.	.	CASSLRTNEKLFF	TGTGCCAGCAGCTTAAGGACAAACGAAAAACTGTTTTTT
TRBJ2-1	TRBV7-2	.	TRBD2	CASSFRRLAAYNEQFF	TGTGCCAGCAGCTTTAGGAGACTAGCGGCCTACAATGAGCAGTTCTTC
TRBJ2-5	TRBV3-1/TRBV3-2	.	TRBD1	CASSQAGTGRETQYF	TGTGCCAGCAGCCAGGCCGGGACAGGGCGAGAGACCCAGTACTTC
TRBJ1-1	TRBV11-3	.	TRBD1	CASSLTPQLGDRHFEAFF	TGTGCCAGCAGCTTAACCCCTCAACTAGGGGACAGACATTTTGAAGCTTTCTTT
TRBJ1-2	TRBV5-1	.	.	CASSLVGTLTNYGYTF	TGCGCCAGCAGCTTGGTGGGGACATTGACTAACTATGGCTACACCTTC
TRBJ1-1	TRBV12-5	.	.	CASGPGNRDTEAFF	TGTGCTAGTGGTCCAGGGAATAGGGACACTGAAGCTTTCTTT
TRBJ2-2	TRBV7-2	.	TRBD2	CASSLAGLAGRTGELFF	TGTGCCAGCAGCTTAGCGGGACTAGCGGGACGTACCGGGGAGCTGTTTTTT
TRBJ2-7	TRBV5-1	.	TRBD1	CASSQGAQAEQYF	TGCGCCAGCAGCCAGGGGGCTCAGGCCGAGCAGTACTTC
TRBJ1-3	TRBV27	.	.	CASSLRPGGRGTIYF	TGTGCCAGCAGTCTACGACCGGGGGGACGGGGCACCATATATTTT
TRBJ1-2	TRBV6-5	.	.	CASSYSTGSGYTF	TGTGCCAGCAGTTACTCGACAGGCTCCGGCTACACCTTC
TRBJ2-1	TRBV5-6	.	TRBD2	CASSRTSGRFNEQFF	TGTGCCAGCAGCAGGACTAGCGGGAGGTTCAATGAGCAGTTCTTC
TRBJ1-6	TRBV7-2	.	.	CASSLVAGDSPLHF	TGTGCCAGCAGCTTAGTCGCAGGGGATTCACCCCTCCACTTT
TRBJ2-7	TRBV3-1/TRBV3-2	.	.	CASSPGTLRHEQYF	TGTGCCAGCAGCCCAGGGACTTTGAGGCACGAGCAGTACTTC
TRBJ2-5	TRBV7-2	.	TRBD2	CASSSRGLAGDQETQYF	TGTGCCAGCAGCTCCAGGGGGCTAGCGGGAGACCAAGAGACCCAGTACTTC
TRBJ2-3	TRBV6-1	.	.	CASSAGTRASTDTQYF	TGTGCCAGCAGTGCCGGCACGAGGGCTAGCACAGATACGCAGTATTTT
TRBJ2-1	TRBV21-1	.	.	CASRRTEQGTYNEQFF	TGTGCCAGCAGAAGGACAGAACAGGGGACCTACAATGAGCAGTTCTTC
TRBJ2-3	TRBV19	.	.	CASSVGTTSTDTQYF	TGTGCCAGTAGCGTGGGGACAACTAGCACAGATACGCAGTATTTT